This T cell receptor beta chain was recorded in a study of blood T cell repertoires in COVID-19. Study at large: The United States, Italy and Spain provided the acute and convalescent COVID-19 samples.

Produced via immunoSEQ multiplex PCR; TCRdb's table is partial and in-frame only. The sample yields around 280,000 clones, around 90% seen once. The clonotype comes from a woman between 45 and 60 years old who had recovered from COVID-19. Material: peripheral blood.

CDR3 in DNA: TGTGCCAGCAGTCCACGCGGGGGCCTGGGTAGTCAGCCCCAGCATTTT. It yields the protein CASSPRGGLGSQPQHF. The chain employs TRBV28 and TRBJ1-5, with D perhaps TRBD1 (6 bases). CDR3 length: 16 amino acids. Per germline, CDR1 MDHEN and CDR2 SYDVKM. V lost 5 bases to trimming and J lost 6 bases, with 20 bases between them.